This entry is about one TCR beta chain. This sample was included in a study of blood T cell repertoires in COVID-19. Study background: COVID-19 samples collected from the United States, Italy and Spain covered acute and convalescent phases.

V shed 0 bases and J 2 bases; nucleotides not matched to a gene: 3. The CDR3 is 15 residues long. Germline V CDR1 and CDR2: SGHDT, YYEEEE. In the authors' workflow: By means of reference gene primer amplification, nucleated cell counts were estimated. Sequenced by immunoSEQ multiplex PCR; TCRdb stores in-frame clones only, minus some. That table furnishes V, J and clone size, whereas the DNA furnished D and trimming. The sample lists under 300,000 clones, 88% occurring once. What was sequenced was peripheral blood. This chain connects TRBV5-6 to TRBJ2-7, with TRBD1 matching 9 bases. This clonotype originated in a woman in her twenties or thirties with acute or convalescent COVID-19. CDR3 bases: TGTGCCAGCAGCTTGGGCGGACAGGGGACCTACGAGCAGTACTTC. Translation: CASSLGGQGTYEQYF.